This TCR beta chain was sequenced during a study of CD8 T cells in Susac syndrome. Study information: Patients with Susac syndrome were therapy-naive, on corticosteroids, or on intravenous immunoglobulin alone at the time that blood was drawn.

The ends were cut back, 0 bases at V and 5 bases at J, with 12 bases in the middle. Germline V CDR1 and CDR2: DFQATT, SNEGSKA (reference sequence). This CDR3 is built from 14 residues. TEMRA cells were FACS-enriched, and CD8+ and CD4+ T cells were isolated negatively. With random hexamers, roughly 0.45 to 1 ug RNA was reverse transcribed. The TCR beta CDR3 was amplified by immunoSEQ multiplex PCR across 54 Vbeta, 13 Jbeta. TCRdb passed the immunoSEQ multiplex PCR reads through MiXCR, listing each CDR3 protein once. The table lists around 170,000 distinct CDR3 sequences, 94% of them singletons. The chain links TRBV20-1 to TRBJ2-3; D gene ambiguous. Sample: CD4+ T cells from PBMCs. This receptor was obtained from a human donor with Susac syndrome. CDR3 loop: CSARDGRLKDTQYF. CDR3 bases: TGCAGTGCTAGAGACGGCCGACTTAAAGATACGCAGTATTTT.